This T cell receptor beta chain appears in the sequencing data of a study of T cell responses to AZD1222 COVID-19 vaccine. Clones were read by immunoSEQ multiplex PCR, and TCRdb kept only the in-frame ones, dropping some. The sample has more than 140,000 clones; under 95% are singletons. Study outcomes and limitations: The study reported that nearly half of spike-specific TCRs target unmutated variant regions.

V dropped 3 bases and J dropped 2 bases, with 10 bases sitting between them. CDR1 and CDR2 from the germline V gene are SEHNR and FQNEAQ (reference sequence). There are 14 residues in the CDR3. Concerning this clone: Its antigen is still unknown.

Sequences were derived from peripheral blood, sampled on day 0 of AZD1222 vaccination. The TCR was taken from an adult in good health. The chain has TRBV7-9 and TRBJ1-2; D unresolved. The CDR3 spells CASSLNGENYGYTF. CDR3 nucleotides: TGTGCCAGCAGCTTGAACGGGGAGAACTATGGCTACACCTTC.